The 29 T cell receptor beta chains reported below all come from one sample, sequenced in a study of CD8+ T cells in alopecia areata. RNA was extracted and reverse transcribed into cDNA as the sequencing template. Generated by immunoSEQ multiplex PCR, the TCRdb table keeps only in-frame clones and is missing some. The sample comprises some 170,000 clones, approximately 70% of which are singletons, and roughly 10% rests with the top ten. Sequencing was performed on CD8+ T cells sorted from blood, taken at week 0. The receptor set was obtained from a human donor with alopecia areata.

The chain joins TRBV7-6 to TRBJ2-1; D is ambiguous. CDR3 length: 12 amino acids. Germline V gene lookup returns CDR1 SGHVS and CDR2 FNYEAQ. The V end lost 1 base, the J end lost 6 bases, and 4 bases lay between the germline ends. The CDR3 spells CASSLEANEQFF. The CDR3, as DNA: TGTGCCAGCAGCTTAGAAGCCAATGAGCAGTTCTTC.

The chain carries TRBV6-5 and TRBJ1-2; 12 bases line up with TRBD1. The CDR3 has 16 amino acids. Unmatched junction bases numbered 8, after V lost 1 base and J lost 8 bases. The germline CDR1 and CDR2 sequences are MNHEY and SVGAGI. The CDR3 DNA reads TGTGCCAGCAGTTACTACTCACCGGGACAGGGGGCCGGCTACACCTTC. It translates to CASSYYSPGQGAGYTF.

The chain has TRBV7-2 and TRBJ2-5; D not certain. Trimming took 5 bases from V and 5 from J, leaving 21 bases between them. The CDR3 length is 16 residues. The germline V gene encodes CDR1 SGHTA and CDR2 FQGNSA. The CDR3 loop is CASSDDSRSGLETQYF. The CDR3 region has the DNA TGTGCCAGCAGCGACGATTCCCGCTCGGGCTTGGAGACCCAGTACTTC.

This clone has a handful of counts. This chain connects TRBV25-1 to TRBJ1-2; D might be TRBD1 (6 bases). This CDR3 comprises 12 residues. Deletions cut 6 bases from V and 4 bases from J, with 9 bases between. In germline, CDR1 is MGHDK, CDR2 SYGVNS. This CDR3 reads CASRGGSYGYTF. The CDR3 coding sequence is TGTGCCAGCAGGGGGGGCTCCTATGGCTACACCTTC.

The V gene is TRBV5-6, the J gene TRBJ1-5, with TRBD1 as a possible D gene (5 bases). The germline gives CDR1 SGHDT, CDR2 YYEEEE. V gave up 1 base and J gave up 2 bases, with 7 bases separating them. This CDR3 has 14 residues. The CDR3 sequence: CASSLQGGNQPQHF. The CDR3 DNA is TGTGCCAGCAGCTTGCAGGGAGGCAATCAGCCCCAGCATTTT. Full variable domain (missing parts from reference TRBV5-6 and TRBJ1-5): DAGVTQSPTHLIKTRGQQVTLRCSPKSGHDTVSWYQQALGQGPQFIFQYYEEEERQRGNFPDRFSGHQFPNYSSELNVNALLLGDSALYLCASSLQGGNQPQHFGDGTRLSIL.

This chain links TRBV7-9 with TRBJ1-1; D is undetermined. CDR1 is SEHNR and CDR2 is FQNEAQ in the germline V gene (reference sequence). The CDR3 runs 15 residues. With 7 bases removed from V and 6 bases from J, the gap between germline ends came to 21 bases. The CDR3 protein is CASTHRMEGTAEAFF. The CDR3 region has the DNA TGTGCCAGCACCCACCGGATGGAGGGTACCGCTGAAGCTTTCTTT.

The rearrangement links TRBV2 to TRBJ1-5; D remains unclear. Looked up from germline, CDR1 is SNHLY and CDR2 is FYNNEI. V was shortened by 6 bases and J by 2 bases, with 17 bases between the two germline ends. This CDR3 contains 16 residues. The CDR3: CASSYLIRLGNQPQHF. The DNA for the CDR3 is TGTGCCAGCAGCTATTTAATAAGGTTGGGCAATCAGCCCCAGCATTTT.

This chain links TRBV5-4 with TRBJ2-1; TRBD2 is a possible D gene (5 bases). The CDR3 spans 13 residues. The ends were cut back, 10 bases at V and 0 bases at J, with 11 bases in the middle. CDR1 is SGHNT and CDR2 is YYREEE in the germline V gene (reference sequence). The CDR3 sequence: CAVPGSSYNEQFF. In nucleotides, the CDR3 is TGTGCCGTCCCGGGAAGCTCCTACAATGAGCAGTTCTTC.

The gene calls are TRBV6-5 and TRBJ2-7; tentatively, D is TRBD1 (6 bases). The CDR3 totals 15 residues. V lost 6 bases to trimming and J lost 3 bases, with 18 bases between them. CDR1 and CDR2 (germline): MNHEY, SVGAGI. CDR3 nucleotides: TGTGCCAGCAGCCCCGCCCCGGGACACTACTACGAGCAGTACTTC. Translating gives CASSPAPGHYYEQYF.

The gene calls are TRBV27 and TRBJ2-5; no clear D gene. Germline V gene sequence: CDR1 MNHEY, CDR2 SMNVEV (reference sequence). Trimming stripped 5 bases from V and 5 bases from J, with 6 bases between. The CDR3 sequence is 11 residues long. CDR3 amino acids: CASSTRETQYF. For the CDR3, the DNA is TGTGCCAGCAGTACCCGGGAGACCCAGTACTTC.

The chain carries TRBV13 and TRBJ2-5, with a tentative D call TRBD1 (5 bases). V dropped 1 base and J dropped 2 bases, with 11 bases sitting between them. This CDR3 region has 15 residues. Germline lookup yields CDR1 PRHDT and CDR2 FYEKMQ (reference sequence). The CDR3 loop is CASSLEVDRQETQYF. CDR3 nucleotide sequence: TGTGCCAGCAGCTTAGAGGTCGACAGACAAGAGACCCAGTACTTC.

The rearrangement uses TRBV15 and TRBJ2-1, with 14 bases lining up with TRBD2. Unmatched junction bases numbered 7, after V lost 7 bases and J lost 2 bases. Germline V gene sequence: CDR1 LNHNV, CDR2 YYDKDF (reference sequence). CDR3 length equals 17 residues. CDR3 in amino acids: CATTSWTSGGTYNEQFF. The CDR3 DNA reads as TGTGCCACCACCAGCTGGACTAGCGGGGGGACCTACAATGAGCAGTTCTTC.

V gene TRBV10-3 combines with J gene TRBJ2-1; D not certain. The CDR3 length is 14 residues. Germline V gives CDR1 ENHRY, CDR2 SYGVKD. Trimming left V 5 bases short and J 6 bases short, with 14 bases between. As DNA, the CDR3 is TGTGCCATCAGTCCGGAGAGTCTTGGCAATGAGCAGTTCTTC. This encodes CAISPESLGNEQFF.

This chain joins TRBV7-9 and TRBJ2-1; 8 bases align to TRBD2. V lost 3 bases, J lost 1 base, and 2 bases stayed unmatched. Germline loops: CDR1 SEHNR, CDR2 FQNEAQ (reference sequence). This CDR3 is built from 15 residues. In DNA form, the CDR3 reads TGTGCCAGCAGCTTCCGGGGGGGTTCCTACAATGAGCAGTTCTTC. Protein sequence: CASSFRGGSYNEQFF.

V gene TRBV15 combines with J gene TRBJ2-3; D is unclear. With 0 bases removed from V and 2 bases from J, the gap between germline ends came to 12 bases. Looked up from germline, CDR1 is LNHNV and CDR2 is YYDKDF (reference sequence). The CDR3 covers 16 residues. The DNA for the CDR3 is TGTGCCACCAGCAGAGATGTCTGGACCTTCACAGATACGCAGTATTTT. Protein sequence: CATSRDVWTFTDTQYF.

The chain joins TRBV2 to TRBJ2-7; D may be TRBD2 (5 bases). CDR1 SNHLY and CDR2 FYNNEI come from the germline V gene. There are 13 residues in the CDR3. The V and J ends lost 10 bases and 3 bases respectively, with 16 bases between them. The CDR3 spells CAILAGLGYEQYF. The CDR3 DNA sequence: TGTGCCATACTGGCGGGTTTAGGCTACGAGCAGTACTTC.

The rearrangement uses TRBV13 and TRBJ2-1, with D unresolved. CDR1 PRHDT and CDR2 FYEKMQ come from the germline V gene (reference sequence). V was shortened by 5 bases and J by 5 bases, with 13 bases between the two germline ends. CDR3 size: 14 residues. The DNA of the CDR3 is TGTGCCAGCAGCCTACCGGCAGATAACAATGAGCAGTTCTTC. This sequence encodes CASSLPADNNEQFF.

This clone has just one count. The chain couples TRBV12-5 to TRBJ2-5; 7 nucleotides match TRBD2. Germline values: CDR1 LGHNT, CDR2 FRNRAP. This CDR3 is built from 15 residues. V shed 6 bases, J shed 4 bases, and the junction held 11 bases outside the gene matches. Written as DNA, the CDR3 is TGTGCTAGTGGCCCGGTAGGGTCGGGAGGAGAGACCCAGTACTTC. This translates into CASGPVGSGGETQYF.

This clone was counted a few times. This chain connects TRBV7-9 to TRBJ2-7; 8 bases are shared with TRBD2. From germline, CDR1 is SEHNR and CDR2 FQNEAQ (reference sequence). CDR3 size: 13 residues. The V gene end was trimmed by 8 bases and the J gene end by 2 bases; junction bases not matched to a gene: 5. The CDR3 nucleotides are TGTGCCAGCGGGCCGGGGGGGACCTACGAGCAGTACTTC. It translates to CASGPGGTYEQYF.

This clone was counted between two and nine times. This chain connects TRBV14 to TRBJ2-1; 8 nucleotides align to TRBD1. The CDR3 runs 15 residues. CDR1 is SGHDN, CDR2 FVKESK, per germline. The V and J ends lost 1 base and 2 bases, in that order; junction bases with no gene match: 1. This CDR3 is CASSQGQGPYNEQFF. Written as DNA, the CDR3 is TGTGCCAGCAGCCAAGGACAGGGGCCCTACAATGAGCAGTTCTTC.

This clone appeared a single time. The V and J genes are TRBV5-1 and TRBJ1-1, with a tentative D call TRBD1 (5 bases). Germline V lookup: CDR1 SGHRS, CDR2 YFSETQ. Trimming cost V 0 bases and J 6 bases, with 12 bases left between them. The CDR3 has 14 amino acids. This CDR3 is CASSLAGLVPEAFF. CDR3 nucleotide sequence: TGCGCCAGCAGCTTGGCAGGGCTGGTCCCTGAAGCTTTCTTT.

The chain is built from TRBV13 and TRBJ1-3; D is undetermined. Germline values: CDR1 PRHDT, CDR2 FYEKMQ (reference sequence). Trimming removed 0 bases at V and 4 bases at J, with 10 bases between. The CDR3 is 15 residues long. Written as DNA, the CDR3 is TGTGCCAGCAGCTTAGGCAGGTTACCCGGAAACACCATATATTTT. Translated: CASSLGRLPGNTIYF. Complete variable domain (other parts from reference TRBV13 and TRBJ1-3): AAGVIQSPRHLIKEKRETATLKCYPIPRHDTVYWYQQGPGQDPQFLISFYEKMQSDKGSIPDRFSAQQFSDYHSELNMSSLELGDSALYFCASSLGRLPGNTIYFGEGSWLTVV.

Here the CDR3 DNA reads TGCGCCAGCAGCTTGGCGACAGCTGAGCGCTACGAGCAGTACTTC. Its translation: CASSLATAERYEQYF. V is TRBV5-1 and J is TRBJ2-7, with D perhaps matching TRBD1 (5 bases). Germline V CDR1 and CDR2: SGHRS, YFSETQ. Trimming took off 0 bases at V and 3 bases at J, with 13 bases between the two ends. CDR3 length: 15 residues.

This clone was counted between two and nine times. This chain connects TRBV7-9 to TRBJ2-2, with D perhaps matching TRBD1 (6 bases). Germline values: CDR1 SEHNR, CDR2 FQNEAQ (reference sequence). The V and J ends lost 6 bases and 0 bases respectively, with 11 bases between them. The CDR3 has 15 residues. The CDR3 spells CASRRTEPNTGELFF. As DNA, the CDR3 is TGTGCCAGCAGGCGGACAGAGCCGAACACCGGGGAGCTGTTTTTT.

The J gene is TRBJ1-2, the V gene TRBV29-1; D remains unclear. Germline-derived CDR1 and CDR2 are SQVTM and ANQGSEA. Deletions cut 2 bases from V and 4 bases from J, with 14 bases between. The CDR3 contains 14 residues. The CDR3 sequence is CSVETSSRIYGYTF. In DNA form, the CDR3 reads TGCAGCGTTGAAACGTCGAGCAGGATCTATGGCTACACCTTC.

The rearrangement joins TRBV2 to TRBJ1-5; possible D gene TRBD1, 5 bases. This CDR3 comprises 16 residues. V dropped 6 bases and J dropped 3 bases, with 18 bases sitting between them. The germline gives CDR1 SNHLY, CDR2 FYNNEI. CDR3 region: CASSRPGKGSNQPQHF. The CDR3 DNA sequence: TGTGCCAGCAGCAGACCAGGGAAAGGATCCAATCAGCCCCAGCATTTT.

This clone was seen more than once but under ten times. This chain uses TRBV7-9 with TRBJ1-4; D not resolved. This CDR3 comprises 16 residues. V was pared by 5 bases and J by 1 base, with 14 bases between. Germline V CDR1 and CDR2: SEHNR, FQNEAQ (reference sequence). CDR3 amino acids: CASSPRDLETNEKLFF. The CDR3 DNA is TGTGCCAGCAGCCCGCGGGATTTGGAAACTAATGAAAAACTGTTTTTT.

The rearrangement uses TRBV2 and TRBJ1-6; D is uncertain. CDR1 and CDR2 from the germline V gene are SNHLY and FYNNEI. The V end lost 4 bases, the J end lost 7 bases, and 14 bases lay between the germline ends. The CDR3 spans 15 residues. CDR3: CASSGVGRENSPLHF. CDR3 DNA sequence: TGTGCCAGCAGTGGCGTAGGCAGAGAAAATTCACCCCTCCACTTT.

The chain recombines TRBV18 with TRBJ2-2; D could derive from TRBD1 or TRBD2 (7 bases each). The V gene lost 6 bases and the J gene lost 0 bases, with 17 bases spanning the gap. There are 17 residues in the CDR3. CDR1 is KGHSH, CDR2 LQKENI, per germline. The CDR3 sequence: CASSPGGGQANTGELFF. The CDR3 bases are TGTGCCAGCTCGCCGGGAGGAGGACAGGCGAACACCGGGGAGCTGTTTTTT.